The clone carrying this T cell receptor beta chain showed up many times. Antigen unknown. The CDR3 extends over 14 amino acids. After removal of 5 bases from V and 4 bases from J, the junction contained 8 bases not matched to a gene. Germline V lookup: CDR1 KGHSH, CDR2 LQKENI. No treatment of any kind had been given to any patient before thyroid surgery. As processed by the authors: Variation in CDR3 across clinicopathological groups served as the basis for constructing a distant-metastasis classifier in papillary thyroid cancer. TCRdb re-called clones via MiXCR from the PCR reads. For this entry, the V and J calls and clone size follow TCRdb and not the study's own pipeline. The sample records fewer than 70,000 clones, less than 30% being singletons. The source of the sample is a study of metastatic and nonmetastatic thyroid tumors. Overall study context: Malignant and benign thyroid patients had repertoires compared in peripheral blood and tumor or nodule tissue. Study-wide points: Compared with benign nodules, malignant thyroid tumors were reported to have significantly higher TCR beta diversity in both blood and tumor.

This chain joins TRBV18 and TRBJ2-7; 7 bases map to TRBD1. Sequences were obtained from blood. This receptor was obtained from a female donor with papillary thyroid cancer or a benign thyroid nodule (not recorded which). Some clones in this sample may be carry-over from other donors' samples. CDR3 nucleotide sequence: TGTGCCAGCTCAAAAGGGGGCATTGGTTACGAGCAGTACTTC. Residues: CASSKGGIGYEQYF.